This T cell receptor beta chain originates from a study of vaccination effects on CD4 cells after COVID-19. Study overall: Sample collection from a couple of convalescent patients occurred 16 days and one week before vaccination.

In regard to this clone: Its antigen is unknown.

Study results and caveats: Infection- and vaccine-induced clones contracted markedly late after vaccination. In convalescents, spike-reactive clones (those seen post-vaccine) were mainly new vaccine-induced clones.

Sequencing in the ViraFEST assay came after antigen-specific CD4+ T cells had been expanded with viral peptide pools, which were used to stimulate PBMC. CD4+ T cell isolation took place after 10 days of culture. SARS-CoV-2 infected the person between March and December 2020, as confirmed by PCR. Data came from immunoSEQ multiplex PCR; TCRdb stores just in-frame clones and leaves some out. The table has fewer than 35,000 clones, approximately 72% seen once. The CDR3 runs 18 residues. Germline lookup yields CDR1 MDHEN and CDR2 SYDVKM. V dropped 5 bases and J dropped 4 bases, with 21 bases sitting between them.

This TCR derives from a human donor who had a prior SARS-CoV-2 infection. The J gene is TRBJ2-6, the V gene TRBV28; D uncertain. This specimen was CD4+ T cells from PBMCs cultured with a peptide pool, taken before COVID-19 vaccination. The CDR3 DNA sequence: TGTGCCAGCAGTCCGGACGGTGATCTAAGGGTAGGGGCCAACGTCCTGACTTTC. Protein sequence: CASSPDGDLRVGANVLTF. Using reference TRBV28 and TRBJ2-6 for the parts outside the CDR3, the full variable domain is DVKVTQSSRYLVKRTGEKVFLECVQDMDHENMFWYRQDPGLGLRLIYFSYDVKMKEKGDIPEGYSVSREKKERFSLILESASTNQTSMYLCASSPDGDLRVGANVLTFGAGSRLTVL.